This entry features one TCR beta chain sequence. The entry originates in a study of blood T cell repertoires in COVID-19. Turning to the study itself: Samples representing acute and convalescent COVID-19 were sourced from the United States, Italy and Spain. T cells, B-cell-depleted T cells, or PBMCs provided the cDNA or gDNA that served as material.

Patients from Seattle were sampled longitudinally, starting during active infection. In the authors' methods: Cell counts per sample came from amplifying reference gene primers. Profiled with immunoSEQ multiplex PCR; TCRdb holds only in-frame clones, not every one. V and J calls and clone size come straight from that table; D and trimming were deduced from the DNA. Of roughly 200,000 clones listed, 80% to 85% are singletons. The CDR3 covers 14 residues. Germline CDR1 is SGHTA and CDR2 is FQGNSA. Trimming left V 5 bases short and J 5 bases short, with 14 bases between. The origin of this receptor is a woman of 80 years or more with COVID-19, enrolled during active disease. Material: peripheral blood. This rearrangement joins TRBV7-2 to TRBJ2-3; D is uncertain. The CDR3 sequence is CASSLPLLRDTQYF. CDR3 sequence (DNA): TGTGCCAGCAGCCTACCGCTACTAAGAGATACGCAGTATTTT.